The sequence of this T cell receptor (beta chain) was determined in a study of a mutant IDH1 vaccine in newly diagnosed glioma. TCRdb keeps only in-frame clones here, not all; method: immunoSEQ multiplex PCR. The table shows over 55,000 clones, with about four fifths occurring only once. General study results and limits: Of all patients, approximately 93% showed vaccine-induced immune responses.

About this clone itself: Its antigen remains unidentified.

Regarding time point: week 35, safety follow-up. Each dose delivered 300 ug of mutant IDH1 20-mer peptide subcutaneously with imiquimod. Looked up from germline, CDR1 is SGHRS and CDR2 is YFSETQ. The CDR3 is 17 amino acids. Trimming removed 4 bases from V and 4 bases from J; junction bases left unmatched: 15. Source: PBMCs, taken from a glioma patient whose treatment included an IDH1 peptide vaccine. This TCR came from a man aged 40-49 years with glioma. The chain links TRBV5-1 to TRBJ1-1; TRBD1 matches 8 bases. The CDR3 sequence: CASSLGGMQGARTEAFF. CDR3 DNA sequence: TGCGCCAGCAGCCTTGGGGGTATGCAGGGGGCCCGCACTGAAGCTTTCTTT.